The rows below give T cell receptor beta chains drawn from one sample of a study of blood T cells in healthy people across ages. TCRdb fed the 5' RACE reads into MiXCR, producing one record per CDR3 protein. The table shows roughly 800,000 distinct CDR3 sequences, with around 25% occurring only once. A further study also used this sample, focusing on T cells of mothers and their children.

Sequences were obtained from blood. These receptors were obtained from a boy aged 5-17 years in good health. Both conserved end residues are part of each CDR3. D genes are given only for firm matches. Clone sizes are given selectively: once, few, many, or a class where the clone is expanded.

few	.	15	TRBV28	TRBJ1-6	TGTGCCAGCACCCTCACAGGGACCACTAATTCACCCCTCCACTTT	CASTLTGTTNSPLHF
.	.	12	TRBV29-1	TRBJ2-3	TGCAGCGTTGAAGGGGGCGGGAATACGCAGTATTTT	CSVEGGGNTQYF
once	.	15	TRBV4-3	TRBJ1-3	TGCGCCAGCAGCCAAGATACAAGCTCTGGAAACACCATATATTTT	CASSQDTSSGNTIYF
few	.	12	TRBV29-1	TRBJ1-2	TGCAGCGTTGATTTCGGGCTGGATAGCTACACCTTC	CSVDFGLDSYTF
few	TRBD2	16	TRBV7-2	TRBJ2-7	TGTGCCAGCAGCTTAGTAGGACTAGCGGGGGGCTACGAGCAGTACTTC	CASSLVGLAGGYEQYF
.	.	14	TRBV27	TRBJ1-1	TGTGCCAGCAGTTTAGCGGGGATCGGGACTGAAGCTTTCTTT	CASSLAGIGTEAFF
.	.	15	TRBV28	TRBJ1-5	TGTGCCAGCAGCCGTGTTGAGGACGGGAATCAGCCCCAGCATTTT	CASSRVEDGNQPQHF
few	.	13	TRBV10-3	TRBJ2-7	TGTGCCATCAGTGGGACAGATTCCTACGAGCAGTACTTC	CAISGTDSYEQYF
many	.	14	TRBV4-3	TRBJ2-7	TGCGCCAGCAGCCAAGAGCTAGCCTCCTACGAGCAGTACTTC	CASSQELASYEQYF
.	.	19	TRBV3-1	TRBJ2-3	TGTGCCAGCAGCCAGGATGGTGGCCTTTTACGACCTAGCACAGATACGCAGTATTTT	CASSQDGGLLRPSTDTQYF
.	.	14	TRBV7-2	TRBJ1-2	TGTGCCAGCAGCTTAGTCTTCGGGGGTTTTGGCTACACCTTC	CASSLVFGGFGYTF
.	.	15	TRBV4-1	TRBJ1-5	TGCGCCAGCAGCCAAGAAGGTAGCGGCAATCAGCCCCAGCATTTT	CASSQEGSGNQPQHF
few	.	14	TRBV7-9	TRBJ1-3	TGTGCCAGCAGGATCACGGGGTTTGGAAACACCATATATTTT	CASRITGFGNTIYF
.	.	16	TRBV9	TRBJ2-7	TGTGCCAGCAGCGTAGGGGCCTCTTCTGAGTACTACGAGCAGTACTTC	CASSVGASSEYYEQYF
.	TRBD2	18	TRBV28	TRBJ2-3	TGTGCCAGCAGTTCCTCTTTCTTACTAGCGGGGGATACAGATACGCAGTATTTT	CASSSSFLLAGDTDTQYF
few	.	15	TRBV7-2	TRBJ2-1	TGTGCCAGCAGCTTAGGCGGGCCGACCTACAATGAGCAGTTCTTC	CASSLGGPTYNEQFF
.	.	14	TRBV20-1	TRBJ2-7	TGCAGTGCTAGGTCCCCGGGACGGCCCTACGAGCAGTACTTC	CSARSPGRPYEQYF
.	.	15	TRBV4-3	TRBJ1-6	TGCGCCAGCAGCCACCCGACACTTTATAATTCACCCCTCCACTTT	CASSHPTLYNSPLHF
.	.	16	TRBV7-3	TRBJ1-4	TGTGCCAGCAGCTTAAGTTTCTCTTCAACTAATGAAAAACTGTTTTTT	CASSLSFSSTNEKLFF
.	TRBD2	17	TRBV6-1	TRBJ2-6	TGTGCCAGCAGTCCAGCGGGACTAAGCTCTGGGGCCAACGTCCTGACTTTC	CASSPAGLSSGANVLTF
.	.	12	TRBV4-3	TRBJ2-1	TGCGCAGCGGGTGATTCCTACAATGAGCAGTTCTTC	CAAGDSYNEQFF
once	TRBD1	18	TRBV27	TRBJ2-7	TGTGCCAGCAGTTCTATCGACGCGGGACAGGGGACAGCCTACGAGCAGTGCTTC	CASSSIDAGQGTAYEQCF
many	.	15	TRBV7-2	TRBJ2-7	TGTGCCAGCAGTTTAGCGCCCGGGTCCTCCTACGAGCAGTACTTC	CASSLAPGSSYEQYF
.	.	14	TRBV7-2	TRBJ1-5	TGTGCCAGCAGCTTAGGAACGCTGGATCAGCCCCAGCATTTT	CASSLGTLDQPQHF
.	.	11	TRBV10-3	TRBJ2-1	TGTGCCATATCAACCCACAATGAGCAGTTCTTC	CAISTHNEQFF
.	.	15	TRBV7-9	TRBJ1-1	TGTGCCAGCAGCTTAGCGCCGTCGGGGGACACTGAAGCTTTCTTT	CASSLAPSGDTEAFF
few	.	12	TRBV6-5	TRBJ1-1	TGTGCCAGCATTACTGGGGAGGGTGGAGCTTTCTTT	CASITGEGGAFF
many	.	13	TRBV9	TRBJ2-7	TGTGCCAGCAGCGTAGGAGGGAGTCACGAGCAGTACTTC	CASSVGGSHEQYF
few	.	14	TRBV9	TRBJ2-7	TGTGCCAGCAGCGTTGGTCTGGCCGACTTCGAGCAGTACTTC	CASSVGLADFEQYF
.	.	16	TRBV9	TRBJ2-5	TGTGCCAGCAGCGTAGGGCCAGGGGGAGGACGAGAGACCCAGTACTTC	CASSVGPGGGRETQYF
.	TRBD2	17	TRBV4-2	TRBJ2-1	TGTGCCAGCAGCCAAGGAGGCAAGCGGGAGAAGAACAATGAGCAGTTCTTC	CASSQGGKREKNNEQFF
.	TRBD2	13	TRBV20-1	TRBJ2-5	TGCAGTGCCTATAGCGGGGTGGGAGAGACCCAGTACTTC	CSAYSGVGETQYF
few	.	17	TRBV7-9	TRBJ2-7	TGTGCCAGCAGCTCCGGAGTGGGGCGGGGCCTCTCCTACGAGCAGTACTTC	CASSSGVGRGLSYEQYF
few	TRBD1	14	TRBV10-3	TRBJ1-1	TGTGCCATCAGGGACCGGGACAGTAACACTGAAGCTTTCTTT	CAIRDRDSNTEAFF
many	.	13	TRBV4-3	TRBJ2-5	TGCGCCAGCAGCCAAGATGGCGAAGAGACCCAGTACTTC	CASSQDGEETQYF
few	TRBD1	15	TRBV6-5	TRBJ2-5	TGTGCCAGCCGTCCGCATGACAGGGCCAGTGAGACCCAGTACTTC	CASRPHDRASETQYF
many	TRBD2	11	TRBV20-1	TRBJ2-1	TGCAGTGCTAGATTCGGGACTAGCCAGTTCTTC	CSARFGTSQFF
.	.	14	TRBV29-1	TRBJ1-1	TGCAGCGTTAAGGGACTCGCCATGAACACTGAAGCTTTCTTT	CSVKGLAMNTEAFF
.	.	15	TRBV21-1	TRBJ2-7	TGTGCCAGCAGCAAGGTACGGGGGGATTACTACGAGCAGTACTTC	CASSKVRGDYYEQYF
few	.	17	TRBV11-2	TRBJ2-3	TGTGCCAGCAGCTTAGATATGCAGGGGAGGACCACAGATACGCAGTATTTT	CASSLDMQGRTTDTQYF
.	.	14	TRBV29-1	TRBJ1-2	TGCAGCGTTGAAGTGGACTCGGGGGACTATGGCTACACCTTC	CSVEVDSGDYGYTF
.	.	13	TRBV6-5	TRBJ2-1	TGTGCCAGCAGGACGGGTAGTGGCGATGAGCAGTTCTTC	CASRTGSGDEQFF
.	.	15	TRBV6-2/TRBV6-3	TRBJ1-5	TGTGCCAGCAGTCTCCGGACCGGCCGAGGGGAGCCCCAGCATTTT	CASSLRTGRGEPQHF
few	.	14	TRBV7-2	TRBJ2-3	TGTGCCAGCAGCTTAGCGCCTATGGGGCCTTTCCAGTATTTT	CASSLAPMGPFQYF
.	.	13	TRBV6-5	TRBJ1-4	TGTGCCAGCAGTAAAGCAGGGTATGAAAAACTGTTTTTT	CASSKAGYEKLFF
.	.	16	TRBV4-1	TRBJ2-1	TGCGCCAGCAGCCAAAATCCCTTGGCAACCCGCAATGAGCAGTTCTTC	CASSQNPLATRNEQFF
.	.	15	TRBV27	TRBJ2-2	TGTGCCAGCAGTTTAACGTGGACGGACACCGGGGAGCTGTTTTTT	CASSLTWTDTGELFF
.	TRBD2	16	TRBV4-3	TRBJ2-1	TGCGCCAGCAGTCGGATTAGCGGGATAGGAGACAATGAGCAGTTCTTC	CASSRISGIGDNEQFF
few	.	13	TRBV9	TRBJ2-5	TGTGCCAGCAGGGGGGACGAGGGAGAGACCCAGTACTTC	CASRGDEGETQYF
few	.	13	TRBV4-3	TRBJ1-2	TGCGCCAGCAGCCAAACAGGCAACTATGGCTGCACCTTC	CASSQTGNYGCTF
few	TRBD1	13	TRBV20-1	TRBJ1-1	TGCAGTGCTAGATTTTACGCGGGACAGGAAGTTTTCTTT	CSARFYAGQEVFF
few	.	14	TRBV29-1	TRBJ1-3	TGCAGCGTTGACGTGGCAGGGACTGGAAACACCATATATTTT	CSVDVAGTGNTIYF
.	.	12	TRBV18	TRBJ1-4	TGTGCCAGCTCCCTGGATGGTGAAAAACTGTTTTTT	CASSLDGEKLFF
.	.	19	TRBV4-3	TRBJ1-4	TGCGCCAGCAGCCAAGGACGTGGCTCCCATCTTGCAACTAATGAAAAACTGTTTTTT	CASSQGRGSHLATNEKLFF
.	.	15	TRBV7-9	TRBJ2-5	TGTGCCAGCAGCTTAGCACCCGGGGGAGAAGAGACCCAGTACTTC	CASSLAPGGEETQYF
few	TRBD2	15	TRBV20-1	TRBJ2-5	TGCAGTGCTAGAGATCTAGCGGGGGCCCTGGAGACCCAGTACTTC	CSARDLAGALETQYF
.	TRBD1	16	TRBV3-1	TRBJ2-7	TGTGCCAGCAGCCAAGAAGGGGACAGGGGTTCCTACGAGCAGTACTTC	CASSQEGDRGSYEQYF
once	.	13	TRBV20-1	TRBJ1-4	TGCAGTGCTAGGAGCAGGGGAGATGAAAAACTGTTTTTT	CSARSRGDEKLFF
few	TRBD1	15	TRBV7-6	TRBJ1-4	TGTGCCAGCAGGCCGGACAGGGGGTCTAATGAAAAACTGTTTTTT	CASRPDRGSNEKLFF